The entry that follows covers one TCR beta chain sequence. Its cognate antigen is unknown. This sample is part of a study of T cells in Graves' hyperthyroidism and ophthalmopathy. Those patients with uncontrolled infection, other autoimmune disease, pregnancy or lactation were excluded. Thyroid ultrasound, orbital computed tomography, clinical symptoms, and serum thyroxine and TRAb underpinned diagnoses. This CDR3 comprises 15 residues. With 0 bases removed from V and 4 bases from J, the gap between germline ends came to 15 bases. In germline, CDR1 is DFQATT, CDR2 SNEGSKA (reference sequence). Study-level results: Progression to ophthalmopathy was predicted a median of about 6.6 months early.

Amplified regions were TCR beta CDR3 sequences from RNA transcripts. TCR CDR3 regions were first amplified by RT-PCR with HTBI primers. Each CDR3 protein is one row after TCRdb ran MiXCR on the multiplex PCR reads. The sample consists of 200,000 to 250,000 distinct CDR3 sequences, roughly 17% of them appearing once. This chain joins TRBV20-1 and TRBJ1-1; possibly TRBD1 for D (5 bases). The sample taken for sequencing was blood. The origin of this receptor is a woman in her forties or fifties with Graves' hyperthyroidism. The CDR3 loop reads CSARDGRGRFTEAFF. The CDR3 region has the DNA TGCAGTGCTAGAGATGGGAGGGGCCGTTTCACTGAAGCTTTCTTT.